This T cell receptor (beta chain) was sequenced during a study of T-cell reconstitution after alpha-beta-depleted transplantation in children listed by TCRdb under 2016. In the study overall: T-cell immune reconstitution after TCRalphabeta/CD19-depleted allogeneic hematopoietic cell transplantation in children was quantitatively tracked in the study by means of TCR repertoire profiling.

This clonotype appeared a few times. No antigen is known for it. Base qualities are not provided; no much larger clone lies one nucleotide away. Taken from the germline V gene (reference sequence), the CDR1 and CDR2 loops are SGHKS and YYEKEE. The junction shows trimming of 5 bases on V and 7 bases on J, plus 21 bases between the germline ends. The CDR3 sequence holds 15 residues, the cysteine and phenylalanine included. Only the CDR3 DNA is retained, 45 bases long and in frame from the first base. Preparation of the library involved PCR. For sequencing, an Illumina HiSeq 2500 was employed. Molecular barcoding was employed in the preparation of TCR libraries, with unique molecular identifiers being used to normalize TCRbeta repertoire quantification. Starting from the raw public reads, TCRdb applied fastp trimming at Q25, assembled clones with MiXCR and retained in-frame beta chains. Merged by CDR3 protein, the rows form single entries marked with the most common genes and DNA. The sample contains hundreds of thousands of distinct CDR3 sequences, 9.9% of them found a single time. About 9.4% of the sample is taken by the ten largest.

The chain uses TRBV5-5 and TRBJ1-1, with TRBD1 as a weak D call on 5 bases. Source: PBMCs from the stem cell graft donor, taken from the stem cell graft. This clonotype originated in a human donor who donated a stem cell graft to a child with SCID. The CDR3 region reads CASSSNSQRDFEAFF. The sequence in DNA is TGTGCCAGCAGTTCTAACTCTCAAAGGGACTTTGAAGCTTTCTTT.